Described below is a single T cell receptor (beta chain) sequence and its context. This entry is derived from a study of blood T cell repertoires in COVID-19. Study information: From the United States, Italy and Spain came samples of acute and convalescent COVID-19. PBMCs, B-cell-depleted T cells, or T cells provided the cDNA or gDNA that made up the material.

Method: immunoSEQ multiplex PCR; TCRdb's copy keeps in-frame clones and lacks some. The data contain 150,000 to 170,000 clones, around 78% of them singletons. This CDR3 contains 15 residues. Germline V CDR1 and CDR2: SGHRS, YFSETQ. The V segment lost 4 bases and the J segment 4 bases; nucleotides outside the gene matches: 7. The sequencing sample was made of peripheral blood. The chain uses TRBV5-1 and TRBJ1-3; 8 bases are shared with TRBD1. The receptor was isolated from a man aged 80 or over with acute or convalescent COVID-19. The CDR3 reads CASSVDRVKGNTIYF. Here the CDR3 DNA reads TGCGCCAGCAGCGTGGACAGGGTGAAAGGAAACACCATATATTTT.